The sequence of this T cell receptor beta chain was determined in a study of neurological immune-mediated disorders. MiXCR was run by TCRdb on the 5' RACE reads, yielding one entry per CDR3 protein. Of 110,000 or so distinct CDR3 sequences in the sample, roughly 3.2% were seen once. V lost 8 bases, J lost 0 bases, and 5 bases lay in between. Germline CDR1 is MGHRA and CDR2 is YSYEKL. CDR3 size: 11 residues. Ten or more counts support this clonotype. The source material was PBMCs. V and J are TRBV4-1 and TRBJ2-7, with no clear D. The TCR originated in a young woman with multiple sclerosis. As DNA, the CDR3 is TGCGCCAGCGGATTCTCCTACGAGCAGTACTTC. It specifies CASGFSYEQYF.